Each of the 14 T cell receptor beta chains below was sequenced from the same sample in a study of T cell changes during pregnancy in multiple sclerosis. The repertoire was sequenced with immunoSEQ multiplex PCR; TCRdb's copy has only in-frame clones and lacks some. The sample shows about 84,000 clones, approximately 94% of them seen only once. Sample: peripheral blood, taken in the third trimester of pregnancy. The receptors stem from a female donor with multiple sclerosis, enrolled in a pregnancy study.

The chain carries TRBV27 and TRBJ1-1; possible D gene TRBD1, 6 bases. The V gene's germline CDR1 is MNHEY and CDR2 SMNVEV (reference sequence). The CDR3 loop spans 16 amino acids. The V gene lost 3 bases and the J gene lost 5 bases, with 19 bases spanning the gap. In nucleotides, the CDR3 is TGTGCCAGCAGTTTCGGCAGGGGATGGGGGCCGACTGAAGCTTTCTTT. Residues: CASSFGRGWGPTEAFF.

The rearrangement joins TRBV2 to TRBJ2-1; D may be TRBD1 (5 bases). Deletions cut 1 base from V and 4 bases from J, with 11 bases between. In germline, CDR1 is SNHLY, CDR2 FYNNEI. CDR3 length equals 15 residues. This CDR3 reads CASSEVSPGYNEQFF. For the CDR3, the DNA is TGTGCCAGCAGTGAAGTCAGTCCAGGGTACAATGAGCAGTTCTTC.

The chain combines TRBV27 with TRBJ2-7; TRBD1 agrees at 8 bases. V shed 3 bases, J shed 4 bases, and the junction held 8 bases outside the gene matches. Germline-derived CDR1 and CDR2 are MNHEY and SMNVEV (reference sequence). The CDR3 spans 15 residues. CDR3 loop: CASSFTGTGKYEQYF. The CDR3 DNA follows: TGTGCCAGCAGTTTCACCGGGACAGGAAAGTACGAGCAGTACTTC.

V and J are TRBV5-4 and TRBJ2-2; unclear D gene. The CDR3 is 16 amino acids. V gave up 4 bases and J gave up 4 bases, with 17 bases separating them. Per the germline V gene, CDR1 is SGHNT and CDR2 is YYREEE (reference sequence). CDR3: CASSPGVIRPTGELFF. DNA of the CDR3: TGTGCCAGCAGCCCGGGTGTTATAAGGCCCACCGGGGAGCTGTTTTTT.

CDR3 amino acids: CASSPRQGVKLFF. CDR3 bases: TGTGCCAGCTCACCGCGACAGGGTGTAAAACTGTTTTTT. The chain has TRBV18 and TRBJ1-4; 7 bases agree with TRBD1. V was clipped by 3 bases and J by 10 bases; unmatched bases: 5. This CDR3 has 13 amino acids. Germline V gene lookup returns CDR1 KGHSH and CDR2 LQKENI.

This sequence joins TRBV7-8 and TRBJ2-3; TRBD2 matches at 10 bases. CDR1 and CDR2 from the germline V gene are SGHVS and FQNEAQ. The J segment lost 2 bases and the V segment lost 1 base, leaving 3 bases of the junction unmatched. There are 16 residues in the CDR3. The CDR3 here is CASSLVLAGNTDTQYF. The CDR3 DNA follows: TGTGCCAGCAGCTTAGTACTAGCGGGGAACACAGATACGCAGTATTTT. Based on the CDR3 plus reference TRBV7-8 and TRBJ2-3, the full variable domain is GAGVSQSPRYKVAKRGQDVALRCDPISGHVSLFWYQQALGQGPEFLTYFQNEAQLDKSGLPSDRFFAERPEGSVSTLKIQRTQQEDSAVYLCASSLVLAGNTDTQYFGPGTRLTVL.

This sequence joins TRBV10-1 and TRBJ2-3; TRBD2 is a possible D gene (6 bases). Trimming took off 4 bases at V and 3 bases at J, with 14 bases between the two ends. CDR3 size: 15 residues. Per germline, CDR1 WNHNN and CDR2 SYGVQD (reference sequence). CDR3 region: CASSGGTPDTDTQYF. CDR3 DNA: TGCGCCAGCAGTGGGGGGACTCCAGATACAGATACGCAGTATTTT.

This clone was detected a few times. The J gene is TRBJ2-7, the V gene TRBV10-1, with TRBD1 matching 7 bases. The germline CDR1 and CDR2 sequences are WNHNN and SYGVQD (reference sequence). The CDR3 spans 15 residues. J was trimmed by 6 bases and V by 3 bases; bases with no gene match: 11. The CDR3 bases are TGCGCCAGCAGTGACCCGAGACAGGGCCTAAGCGAGCAGTACTTC. This codes for CASSDPRQGLSEQYF.

The chain employs TRBV13 and TRBJ2-7, with a possible D match to TRBD2 (7 bases). Germline values: CDR1 PRHDT, CDR2 FYEKMQ (reference sequence). The CDR3 has 14 residues. Trimming removed 3 bases from V and 2 bases from J, with 11 bases in between. CDR3: CASSLGGQAYEQYF. The CDR3 bases are TGTGCCAGCAGCTTGGGGGGGCAAGCCTACGAGCAGTACTTC.

The gene calls are TRBV9 and TRBJ2-7, with D perhaps matching TRBD2 (6 bases). CDR3 length: 16 amino acids. Germline V gives CDR1 SGDLS, CDR2 YYNGEE. V gave up 9 bases and J gave up 5 bases, with 27 bases separating them. The CDR3 reads CATSRYGGESYDEQYF. CDR3 DNA: TGTGCCACCTCTAGGTACGGGGGAGAAAGTTACGACGAGCAGTACTTC.

This clone appeared once. The chain joins TRBV7-9 to TRBJ2-3; TRBD2 matches 7 bases. The CDR3 has 17 residues. Germline values: CDR1 SEHNR, CDR2 FQNEAQ (reference sequence). The V and J ends lost 5 bases and 4 bases, in that order; junction bases with no gene match: 15. The CDR3 sequence is CASSPPPSGGKADTQYF. The CDR3 coding sequence is TGTGCCAGCAGCCCTCCCCCCTCCGGGGGGAAGGCAGATACGCAGTATTTT.

The V gene is TRBV6-5, the J gene TRBJ2-7, with 7 bases that match TRBD2. Germline CDR1 is MNHEY and CDR2 is SVGAGI. The CDR3 contains 13 residues. Trimming took 5 bases from V and 6 from J; bases not matched to a gene: 7. The CDR3 bases are TGTGCCAGCAGTGCCTCGGGAGGAAGCGAGCAGTACTTC. Protein: CASSASGGSEQYF.

V and J are TRBV2 and TRBJ2-5; 9 nucleotides align to TRBD2. CDR1 is SNHLY and CDR2 is FYNNEI in the germline V gene. J was trimmed by 3 bases and V by 4 bases; bases with no gene match: 3. This CDR3 region has 14 residues. The CDR3 sequence: CASSVVAGEETQYF. The CDR3 DNA follows: TGTGCCAGCAGTGTTGTAGCGGGGGAAGAGACCCAGTACTTC.

The chain uses TRBV6-5 and TRBJ2-1; TRBD2 agrees at 9 bases. Germline V gene sequence: CDR1 MNHEY, CDR2 SVGAGI. Unmatched junction bases numbered 7, after V lost 0 bases and J lost 7 bases. CDR3 length: 16 residues. The CDR3 reads CASSYSPAGGPNEQFF. The CDR3 nucleotides read TGTGCCAGCAGTTACTCGCCAGCGGGGGGTCCTAATGAGCAGTTCTTC.